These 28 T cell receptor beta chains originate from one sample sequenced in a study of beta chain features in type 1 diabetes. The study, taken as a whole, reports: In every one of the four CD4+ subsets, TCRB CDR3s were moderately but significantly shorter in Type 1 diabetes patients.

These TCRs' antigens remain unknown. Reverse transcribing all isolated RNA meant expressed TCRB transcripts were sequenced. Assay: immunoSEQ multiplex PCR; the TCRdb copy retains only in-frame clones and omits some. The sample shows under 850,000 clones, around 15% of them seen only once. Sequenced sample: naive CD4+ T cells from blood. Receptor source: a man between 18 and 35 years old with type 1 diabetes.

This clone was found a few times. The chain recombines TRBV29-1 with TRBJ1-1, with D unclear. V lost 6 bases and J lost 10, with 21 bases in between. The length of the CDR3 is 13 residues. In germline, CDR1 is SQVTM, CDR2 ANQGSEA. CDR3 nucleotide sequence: TGCAGCGTGTCCCCTCGGTTACGCCCCGGAGCTTTCTTT. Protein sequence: CSVSPRLRPGAFF.

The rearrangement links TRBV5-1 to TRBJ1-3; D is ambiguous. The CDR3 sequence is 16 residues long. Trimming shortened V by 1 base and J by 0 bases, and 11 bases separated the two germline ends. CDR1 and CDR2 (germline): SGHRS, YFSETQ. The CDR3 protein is CASSLNGPASGNTIYF. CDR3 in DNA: TGCGCCAGCAGCTTGAACGGTCCGGCCTCTGGAAACACCATATATTTT. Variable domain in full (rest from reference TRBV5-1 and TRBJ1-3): KAGVTQTPRYLIKTRGQQVTLSCSPISGHRSVSWYQQTPGQGLQFLFEYFSETQRNKGNFPGRFSGRQFSNSRSEMNVSTLELGDSALYLCASSLNGPASGNTIYFGEGSWLTVV.

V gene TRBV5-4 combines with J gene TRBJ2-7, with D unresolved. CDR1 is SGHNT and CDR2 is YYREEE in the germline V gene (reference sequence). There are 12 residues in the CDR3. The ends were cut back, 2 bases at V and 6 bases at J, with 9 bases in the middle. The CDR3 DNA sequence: TGTGCCAGCAGCTTTTCAGCCGGCGAGCAGTACTTC. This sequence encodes CASSFSAGEQYF.

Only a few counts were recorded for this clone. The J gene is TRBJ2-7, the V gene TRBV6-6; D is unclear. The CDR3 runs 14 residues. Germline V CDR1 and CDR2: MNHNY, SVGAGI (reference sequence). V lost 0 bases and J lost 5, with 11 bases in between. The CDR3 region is CASSYSSYNDEQYF. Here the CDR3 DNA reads TGTGCCAGCAGTTACTCCTCTTACAACGACGAGCAGTACTTC.

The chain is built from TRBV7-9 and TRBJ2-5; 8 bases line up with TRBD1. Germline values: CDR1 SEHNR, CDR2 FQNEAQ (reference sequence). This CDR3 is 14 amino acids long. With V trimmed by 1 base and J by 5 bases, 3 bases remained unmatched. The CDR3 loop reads CASSLEDRAETQYF. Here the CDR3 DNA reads TGTGCCAGCAGCTTAGAGGACAGGGCCGAGACCCAGTACTTC. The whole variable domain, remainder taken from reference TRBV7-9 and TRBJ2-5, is DTGVSQNPRHKITKRGQNVTFRCDPISEHNRLYWYRQTLGQGPEFLTYFQNEAQLEKSRLLSDRFSAERPKGSFSTLEIQRTEQGDSAMYLCASSLEDRAETQYFGPGTRLLVL.

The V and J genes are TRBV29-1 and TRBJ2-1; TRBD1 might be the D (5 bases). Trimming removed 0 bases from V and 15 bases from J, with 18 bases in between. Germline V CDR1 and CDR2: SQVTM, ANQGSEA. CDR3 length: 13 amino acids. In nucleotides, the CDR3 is TGCAGCGTTGAAGATCAGAATAGGAGACAGCTGTTCTTC. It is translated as CSVEDQNRRQLFF.

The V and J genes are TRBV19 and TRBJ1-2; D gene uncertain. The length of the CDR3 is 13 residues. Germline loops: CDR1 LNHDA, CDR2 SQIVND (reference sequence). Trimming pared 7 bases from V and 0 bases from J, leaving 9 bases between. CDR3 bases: TGTGCCAGTACCACTAGCCCTAACTATGGCTACACCTTC. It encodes CASTTSPNYGYTF.

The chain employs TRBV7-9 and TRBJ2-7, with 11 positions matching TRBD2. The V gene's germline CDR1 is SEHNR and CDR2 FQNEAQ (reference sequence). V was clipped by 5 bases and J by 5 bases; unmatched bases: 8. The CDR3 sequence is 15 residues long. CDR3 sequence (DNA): TGTGCCAGCAGCAAGACTAGCGGGGTTTATAACGAGCAGTACTTC. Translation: CASSKTSGVYNEQYF.

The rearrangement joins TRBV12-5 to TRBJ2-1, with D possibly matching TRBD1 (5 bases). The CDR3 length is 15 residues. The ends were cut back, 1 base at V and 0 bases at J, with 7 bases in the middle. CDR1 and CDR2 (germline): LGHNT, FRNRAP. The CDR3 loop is CASGLGQFSYNEQFF. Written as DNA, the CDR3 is TGTGCTAGTGGTTTGGGACAGTTCTCCTACAATGAGCAGTTCTTC.

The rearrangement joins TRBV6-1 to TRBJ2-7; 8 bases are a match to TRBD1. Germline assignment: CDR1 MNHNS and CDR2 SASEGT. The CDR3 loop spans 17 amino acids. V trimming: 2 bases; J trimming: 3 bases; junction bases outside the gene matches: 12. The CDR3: CASSEPVRVQGGYEQYF. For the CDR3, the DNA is TGTGCCAGCAGTGAACCGGTCCGAGTACAGGGGGGCTACGAGCAGTACTTC.

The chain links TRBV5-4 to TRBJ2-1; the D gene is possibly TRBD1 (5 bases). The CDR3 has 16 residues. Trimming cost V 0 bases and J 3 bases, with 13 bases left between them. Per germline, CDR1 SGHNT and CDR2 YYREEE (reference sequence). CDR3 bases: TGTGCCAGCAGCTTGGCAGGGCCCTCCATCTACAATGAGCAGTTCTTC. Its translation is CASSLAGPSIYNEQFF.

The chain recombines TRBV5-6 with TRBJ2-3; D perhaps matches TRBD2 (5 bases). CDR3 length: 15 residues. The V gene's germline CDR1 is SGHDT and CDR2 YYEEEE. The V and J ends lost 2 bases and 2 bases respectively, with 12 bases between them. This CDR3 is CASSFGRAHTDTQYF. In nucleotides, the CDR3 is TGTGCCAGCAGCTTCGGGCGGGCGCACACAGATACGCAGTATTTT. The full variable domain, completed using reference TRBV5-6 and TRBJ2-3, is DAGVTQSPTHLIKTRGQQVTLRCSPKSGHDTVSWYQQALGQGPQFIFQYYEEEERQRGNFPDRFSGHQFPNYSSELNVNALLLGDSALYLCASSFGRAHTDTQYFGPGTRLTVL.

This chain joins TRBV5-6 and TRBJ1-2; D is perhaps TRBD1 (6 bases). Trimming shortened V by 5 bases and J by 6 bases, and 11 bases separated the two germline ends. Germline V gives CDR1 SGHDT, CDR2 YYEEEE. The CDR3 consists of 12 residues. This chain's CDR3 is CASSQGLDGYTF. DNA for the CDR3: TGTGCCAGCAGTCAGGGGTTGGATGGCTACACCTTC.

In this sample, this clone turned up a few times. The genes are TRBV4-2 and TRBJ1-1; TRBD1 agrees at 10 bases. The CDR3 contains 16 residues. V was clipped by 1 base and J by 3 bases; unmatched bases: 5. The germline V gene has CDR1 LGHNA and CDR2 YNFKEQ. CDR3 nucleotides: TGTGCCAGCAGCCAAGGACAGGGGGCCTGGGACACTGAAGCTTTCTTT. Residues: CASSQGQGAWDTEAFF.

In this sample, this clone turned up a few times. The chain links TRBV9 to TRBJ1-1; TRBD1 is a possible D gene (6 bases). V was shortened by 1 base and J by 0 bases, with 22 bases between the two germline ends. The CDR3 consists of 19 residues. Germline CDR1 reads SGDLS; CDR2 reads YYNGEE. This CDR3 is CASSVSSAPTGRLNTEAFF. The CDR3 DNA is TGTGCCAGCAGCGTATCGTCGGCCCCCACAGGGAGGTTGAACACTGAAGCTTTCTTT.

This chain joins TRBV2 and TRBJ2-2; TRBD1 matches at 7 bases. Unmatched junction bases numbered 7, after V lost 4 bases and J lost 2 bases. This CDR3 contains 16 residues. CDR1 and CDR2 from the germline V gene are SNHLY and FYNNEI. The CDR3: CASSGQGLSNTGELFF. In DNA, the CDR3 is TGTGCCAGCAGTGGACAGGGATTATCAAACACCGGGGAGCTGTTTTTT.

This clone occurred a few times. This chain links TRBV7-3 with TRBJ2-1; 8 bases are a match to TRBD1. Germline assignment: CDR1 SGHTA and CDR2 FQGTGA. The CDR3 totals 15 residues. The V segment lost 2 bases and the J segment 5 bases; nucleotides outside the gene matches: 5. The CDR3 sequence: CASSLGQGFHNEQFF. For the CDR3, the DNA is TGTGCCAGCAGCTTAGGACAGGGTTTCCACAATGAGCAGTTCTTC.

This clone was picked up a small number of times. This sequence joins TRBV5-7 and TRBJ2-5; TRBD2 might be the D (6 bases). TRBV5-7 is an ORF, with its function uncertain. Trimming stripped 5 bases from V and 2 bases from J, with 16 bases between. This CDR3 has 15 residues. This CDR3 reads CASREGRKGQETQYF. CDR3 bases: TGTGCCAGCAGGGAGGGGAGAAAAGGGCAAGAGACCCAGTACTTC.

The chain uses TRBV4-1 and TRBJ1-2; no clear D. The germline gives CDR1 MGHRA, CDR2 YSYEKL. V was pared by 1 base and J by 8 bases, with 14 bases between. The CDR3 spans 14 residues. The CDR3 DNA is TGCGCCAGCAGCCAAGCGGACGTCTTGGTGGGCTACACCTTC. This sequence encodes CASSQADVLVGYTF.

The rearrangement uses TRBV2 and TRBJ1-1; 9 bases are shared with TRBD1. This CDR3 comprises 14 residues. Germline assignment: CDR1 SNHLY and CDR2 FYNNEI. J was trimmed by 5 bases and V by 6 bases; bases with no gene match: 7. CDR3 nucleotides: TGTGCCAGCAGAGGGACAGGGCAAGGGACTGAAGCTTTCTTT. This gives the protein CASRGTGQGTEAFF. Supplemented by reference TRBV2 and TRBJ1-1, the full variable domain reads EPEVTQTPSHQVTQMGQEVILRCVPISNHLYFYWYRQILGQKVEFLVSFYNNEISEKSEIFDDQFSVERPDGSNFTLKIRSTKLEDSAMYFCASRGTGQGTEAFFGQGTRLTVV.

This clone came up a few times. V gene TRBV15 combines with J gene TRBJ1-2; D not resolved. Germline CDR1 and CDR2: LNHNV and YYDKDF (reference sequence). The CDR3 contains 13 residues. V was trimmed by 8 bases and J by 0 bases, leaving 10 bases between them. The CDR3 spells CATSTPANYGYTF. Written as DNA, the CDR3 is TGTGCCACCTCGACACCGGCTAACTATGGCTACACCTTC.

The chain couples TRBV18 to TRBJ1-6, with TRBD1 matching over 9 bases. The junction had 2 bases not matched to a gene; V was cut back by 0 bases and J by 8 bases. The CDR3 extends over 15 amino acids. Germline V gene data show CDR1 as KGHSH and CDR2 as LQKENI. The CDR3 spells CASSPPGQGYSPLHF. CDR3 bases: TGTGCCAGCTCACCACCGGGACAGGGATATTCACCCCTCCACTTT.

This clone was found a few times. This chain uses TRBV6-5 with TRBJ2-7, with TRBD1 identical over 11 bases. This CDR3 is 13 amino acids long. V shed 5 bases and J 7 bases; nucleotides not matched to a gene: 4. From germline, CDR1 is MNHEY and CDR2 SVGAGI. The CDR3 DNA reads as TGTGCCAGCAGTCAGGGACAGGGGGGGGAGCAGTACTTC. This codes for CASSQGQGGEQYF.

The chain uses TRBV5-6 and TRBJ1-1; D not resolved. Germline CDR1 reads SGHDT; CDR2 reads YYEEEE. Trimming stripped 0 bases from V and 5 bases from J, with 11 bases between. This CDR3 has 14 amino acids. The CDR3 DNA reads TGTGCCAGCAGCTTGGGACGGCGGGATACTGAAGCTTTCTTT. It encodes CASSLGRRDTEAFF.

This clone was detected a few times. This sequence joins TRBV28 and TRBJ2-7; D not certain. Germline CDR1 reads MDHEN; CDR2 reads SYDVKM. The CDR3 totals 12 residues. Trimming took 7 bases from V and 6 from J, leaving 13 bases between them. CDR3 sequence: CASNYPGREQYF. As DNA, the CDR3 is TGTGCCAGCAATTACCCCGGGCGCGAGCAGTACTTC. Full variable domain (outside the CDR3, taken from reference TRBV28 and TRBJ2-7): DVKVTQSSRYLVKRTGEKVFLECVQDMDHENMFWYRQDPGLGLRLIYFSYDVKMKEKGDIPEGYSVSREKKERFSLILESASTNQTSMYLCASNYPGREQYFGPGTRLTVT.

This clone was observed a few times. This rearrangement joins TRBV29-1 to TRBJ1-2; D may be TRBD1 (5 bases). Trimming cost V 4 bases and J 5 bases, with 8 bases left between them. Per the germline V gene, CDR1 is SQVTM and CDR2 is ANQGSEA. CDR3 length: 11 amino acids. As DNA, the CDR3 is TGCAGCGTTGCGTGGGGGTATGGCTACACCTTC. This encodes CSVAWGYGYTF.

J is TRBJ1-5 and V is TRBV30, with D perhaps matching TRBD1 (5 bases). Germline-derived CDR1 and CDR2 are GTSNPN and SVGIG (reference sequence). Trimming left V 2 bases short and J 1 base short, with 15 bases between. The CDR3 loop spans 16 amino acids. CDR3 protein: CAWSPIGVSSNQPQHF. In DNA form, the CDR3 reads TGTGCCTGGAGTCCAATAGGGGTCTCCAGCAATCAGCCCCAGCATTTT. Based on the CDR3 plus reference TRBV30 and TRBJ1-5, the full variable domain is SQTIHQWPATLVQPVGSPLSLECTVEGTSNPNLYWYRQAAGRGLQLLFYSVGIGQISSEVPQNLSASRPQDRQFILSSKKLLLSDSGFYLCAWSPIGVSSNQPQHFGDGTRLSIL.

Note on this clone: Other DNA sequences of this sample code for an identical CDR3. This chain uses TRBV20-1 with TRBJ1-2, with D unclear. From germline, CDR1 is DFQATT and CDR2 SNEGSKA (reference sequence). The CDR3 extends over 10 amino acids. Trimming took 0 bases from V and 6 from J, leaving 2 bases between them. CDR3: CSARDDGYTF. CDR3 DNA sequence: TGCAGTGCTAGAGATGATGGCTACACCTTC.